The 9 T cell receptor beta chains in this list originate from one sample, sequenced in a study of T-cell memory formation after mild COVID-19. TCRdb reprocessed the 5' RACE reads via MiXCR and lists one record per CDR3 protein. The repertoire holds tens of thousands of distinct CDR3 sequences, with roughly 7% as singletons. Material for sequencing was PBMCs or a T cell subset sorted from them (not recorded which). The receptors originated from an adult who had mild COVID-19 (a few samples of this study predate the infection). Cell type and time point are not known.

The table lists this clonotype with a few counts. The chain couples TRBV9 to TRBJ1-3; D unresolved. Germline assignment: CDR1 SGDLS and CDR2 YYNGEE. This CDR3 spans 15 amino acids. V was clipped by 4 bases and J by 2 bases, with 13 bases between them. DNA of the CDR3: TGTGCCAGCAGCCCACAGTACCATCCTGGAAACACCATATATTTT. Residues: CASSPQYHPGNTIYF.

The table lists this clonotype with many counts. The chain combines TRBV12-3 or TRBV12-4 with TRBJ1-1, with D possibly being TRBD1 (6 bases). The CDR3 loop spans 13 amino acids. With 1 base removed from V and 13 bases from J, the gap between germline ends came to 16 bases. CDR3 region: CASSLVAGDGVFF. In DNA, the CDR3 is TGTGCCAGCAGTTTAGTGGCAGGGGACGGGGTTTTCTTT.

This chain uses TRBV20-1 with TRBJ1-1; D is unclear. Germline V gene lookup returns CDR1 DFQATT and CDR2 SNEGSKA (reference sequence). The V and J ends lost 3 bases and 7 bases respectively, with 9 bases between them. The CDR3 covers 11 residues. CDR3 DNA sequence: TGCAGTGCTAGGCGGGGTGGTGAAGCTTTCTTT. This translates into CSARRGGEAFF.

This clonotype has just a few counts. This chain connects TRBV20-1 to TRBJ1-5; D is uncertain. V was cut by 2 bases and J by 1 base, with 3 bases left in between. Germline CDR1 DFQATT, CDR2 SNEGSKA (reference sequence). This CDR3 spans 12 amino acids. The CDR3 protein is CSARPSNQPQHF. CDR3 sequence (DNA): TGCAGTGCTAGACCCAGCAATCAGCCCCAGCATTTT.

This chain connects TRBV24-1 to TRBJ2-3, with 8 nucleotides matching TRBD2. Germline assignment: CDR1 KGHDR and CDR2 SFDVKD. This CDR3 spans 15 amino acids. J gave up 2 bases and V 4 bases, and 4 bases lay outside the gene matches. CDR3 sequence: CATSESGGLTDTQYF. The CDR3 DNA is TGTGCCACCAGTGAAAGCGGGGGCCTCACAGATACGCAGTATTTT.

This clonotype was counted at least ten times. The CDR3 protein is CASRPDRGKLFF. In DNA, the CDR3 is TGTGCCAGCAGACCCGACAGGGGAAAACTGTTTTTT. The chain joins TRBV6-5 to TRBJ1-4; 8 bases line up with TRBD1. The CDR3 covers 12 residues. Germline CDR1 is MNHEY and CDR2 is SVGAGI. Unmatched junction bases numbered 4, after V lost 6 bases and J lost 10 bases.

This clonotype was observed at least ten times. Written as DNA, the CDR3 is TGTGCCAGCAGTTTTATGGGAGGGACTGCAGTCAATGAGCAGTTCTTC. This translates into CASSFMGGTAVNEQFF. The chain is built from TRBV12-3 or TRBV12-4 and TRBJ2-1, with 7 positions matching TRBD2. Trimming removed 3 bases from V and 6 bases from J; junction bases left unmatched: 11. The CDR3 is 16 amino acids.

As DNA, the CDR3 is TGTGCCAGCAGTTACGGCTTCTCCTACAATGAGCAGTTCTTC. Its protein is CASSYGFSYNEQFF. V gene TRBV6-2 or TRBV6-3 combines with J gene TRBJ2-1; D gene ambiguous. Germline V gene data show CDR1 as MNHEY and CDR2 as SVGEGT. The CDR3 has 14 residues. The V and J ends lost 2 bases and 0 bases respectively, with 5 bases between them.

This clonotype was found a few times. The rearrangement joins TRBV24-1 to TRBJ2-3; D gene ambiguous. V lost 7 bases and J lost 2, with 9 bases in between. The CDR3 is 13 residues long. Germline CDR1 and CDR2: KGHDR and SFDVKD. This CDR3 reads CATRKGYTDTQYF. The CDR3 DNA follows: TGTGCCACCAGAAAGGGTTACACAGATACGCAGTATTTT.